What follows is one T cell receptor beta chain and its context. Its target is unknown. Libraries were prepared by immunoSEQ multiplex PCR; TCRdb keeps only in-frame clonotypes and omits some of them. The sample has about 84,000 clones; around 90% are singletons. Germline values: CDR1 LNHDA, CDR2 SQIVND (reference sequence). This CDR3 comprises 14 residues. V dropped 4 bases and J dropped 1 base, with 8 bases sitting between them. These data belong to a study of PD-1 blockade in classical Hodgkin lymphoma. Findings and caveats of the study: Diversity in CD4+ TCRs, unlike that measured in CD8+ TCRs, had risen significantly by C4D1. For complete responders, baseline diversity was comparable to that of newly diagnosed patients.

After autologous stem cell transplantation all patients relapsed, and prior brentuximab vedotin exposure differed between cohorts. Complete response, partial response or progressive disease was each patient's best response. Sequences were derived from peripheral blood mononuclear cells (PBMCs), sampled at baseline. The rearrangement joins TRBV19 to TRBJ2-1; no reliable D call. The clonotype comes from a human donor with classical Hodgkin lymphoma. The DNA of the CDR3 is TGTGCCAGTAGTAAGATTCCGTCCTACAATGAGCAGTTCTTC. This sequence encodes CASSKIPSYNEQFF.